These 30 T cell receptor beta chains share one sample of origin, sequenced in a study of cytomegalovirus exposure and HLA in healthy donors (dated by TCRdb to the late 2010s). Receptor libraries were prepared by the immunoSEQ multiplex PCR assay. The table comes from immuneACCESS by way of TCRdb, which keeps in-frame sequences with V and J called. Part of the clones is missing from these tables; in studies checked, under half for an unresolved V gene and the rest for unknown reasons. A total of fewer than 200,000 clones appear in this sample, roughly nine tenths of them only once. The top ten clones comprise 6.5% to 7.5% of the sample. Sequenced sample: PBMCs. The receptors come from a young man in good health and CMV-seropositive.

The V call is TRBV7-9, the J call TRBJ2-1; D may be TRBD2 (5 bases). This CDR3 has 13 amino acids. The germline V gene encodes CDR1 SEHNR and CDR2 FQNEAQ (reference sequence). Trimming cost V 6 bases and J 7 bases, with 13 bases left between them. The chain's CDR3 is CASRWVVANEQFF. The CDR3 bases are TGTGCCAGCAGATGGGTGGTAGCGAATGAGCAGTTCTTC.

The chain couples TRBV4-1 to TRBJ2-1; 8 nucleotides align to TRBD2. The V gene end was trimmed by 3 bases and the J gene end by 7 bases; junction bases not matched to a gene: 8. Germline V gene data show CDR1 as MGHRA and CDR2 as YSYEKL. The CDR3 runs 15 residues. The CDR3 here is CASSHNGRAGNEQFF. CDR3 coding DNA: TGCGCCAGCAGCCATAACGGGAGGGCCGGGAATGAGCAGTTCTTC.

This clone was seen once. Mismatch with germline at one junction end may stem from a read error. The J gene is TRBJ2-2, the V gene TRBV7-3; D is uncertain. CDR1 and CDR2 from the germline V gene are SGHTA and FQGTGA. CDR3 size: 16 residues. The CDR3, as DNA: TGTGCCAGCAGCCTAACCCCCCGTCCGAACACCGGGGAGCTGTTTTTT. Amino acids: CASSLTPRPNTGELFF.

V and J are TRBV5-1 and TRBJ2-7; D is undetermined. The V end was cut by 2 bases, the J end by 3 bases, with 9 bases between. Looked up from germline, CDR1 is SGHRS and CDR2 is YFSETQ. This CDR3 is 13 amino acids long. CDR3 in DNA: TGCGCCAGCAGCTTAAGGTTGGGCTACGAGCAGTACTTC. Amino acid sequence: CASSLRLGYEQYF. Drawing the rest from reference TRBV5-1 and TRBJ2-7, the complete variable domain is KAGVTQTPRYLIKTRGQQVTLSCSPISGHRSVSWYQQTPGQGLQFLFEYFSETQRNKGNFPGRFSGRQFSNSRSEMNVSTLELGDSALYLCASSLRLGYEQYFGPGTRLTVT.

This rearrangement joins TRBV20-1 to TRBJ2-7; D ambiguous. The CDR3 is 11 amino acids. V was shortened by 4 bases and J by 3 bases, with 7 bases between the two germline ends. Germline V gene sequence: CDR1 DFQATT, CDR2 SNEGSKA (reference sequence). The CDR3 sequence is CSAKGGYEQYF. CDR3 sequence (DNA): TGCAGTGCTAAGGGCGGCTACGAGCAGTACTTC.

The chain recombines TRBV5-4 with TRBJ2-1, with unresolved D. The germline V gene has CDR1 SGHNT and CDR2 YYREEE (reference sequence). This CDR3 has 15 amino acids. Trimming left V 0 bases short and J 7 bases short, with 14 bases between. The CDR3 nucleotides are TGTGCCAGCAGCTTGGATCCAGGCCCTGCTAATGAGCAGTTCTTC. Translation: CASSLDPGPANEQFF.

This clone showed up just a few times. This sequence joins TRBV6-5 and TRBJ2-7; possibly TRBD1 or TRBD2 for D (5 bases each). V was pared by 7 bases and J by 6 bases, with 13 bases between. The CDR3 is 12 residues long. The germline CDR1 and CDR2 sequences are MNHEY and SVGAGI. The CDR3 sequence: CASTGRGAEQYF. Written as DNA, the CDR3 is TGTGCCAGCACGGGAAGGGGCGCCGAGCAGTACTTC.

The rearrangement joins TRBV18 to TRBJ2-7; D is perhaps TRBD1 (6 bases). The germline V gene has CDR1 KGHSH and CDR2 LQKENI. Trimming shortened V by 1 base and J by 5 bases, and 12 bases separated the two germline ends. The CDR3 totals 14 residues. CDR3 region: CASSPLSQGNEQYF. In DNA, the CDR3 is TGTGCCAGCTCACCACTGTCCCAGGGGAACGAGCAGTACTTC.

The chain links TRBV27 to TRBJ2-1; D is undetermined. Germline CDR1 and CDR2: MNHEY and SMNVEV (reference sequence). This CDR3 has 14 residues. V lost 6 bases, J lost 7 bases, and 16 bases lay in between. The CDR3 protein is CASRRSTRRNEQFF. The CDR3 DNA follows: TGTGCCAGCAGGCGGAGTACCCGGCGAAATGAGCAGTTCTTC.

DNA for the CDR3: TGTGCCAGCAGTTTATTAACGGCGGGCACAGATACGCAGTATTTT. The encoded protein is CASSLLTAGTDTQYF. The J gene is TRBJ2-3, the V gene TRBV28; D gene ambiguous. Trimming stripped 1 base from V and 1 base from J, with 9 bases between. Germline CDR1 MDHEN, CDR2 SYDVKM. This CDR3 is built from 15 residues.

The chain links TRBV29-1 to TRBJ2-7; possibly TRBD2 for D (5 bases). The germline V gene encodes CDR1 SQVTM and CDR2 ANQGSEA. The CDR3 runs to 14 residues. Trimming cost V 0 bases and J 1 base, with 10 bases left between them. The CDR3 reads CSVEESGNSYEQYF. In nucleotides, the CDR3 is TGCAGCGTTGAAGAGTCCGGGAATTCCTACGAGCAGTACTTC.

The chain carries TRBV7-2 and TRBJ2-3, with 7 bases aligning to TRBD1. The CDR3 has 15 residues. Per the germline V gene, CDR1 is SGHTA and CDR2 is FQGNSA. J gave up 1 base and V 6 bases, and 7 bases lay outside the gene matches. Written as DNA, the CDR3 is TGTGCCAGCAGTCAGACAGGGCGCGGCACAGATACGCAGTATTTT. Protein sequence: CASSQTGRGTDTQYF. Looking up the rest from reference TRBV7-2 and TRBJ2-3 gives the full variable domain: GAGVSQSPSNKVTEKGKDVELRCDPISGHTALYWYRQSLGQGLEFLIYFQGNSAPDKSGLPSDRFSAERTGGSVSTLTIQRTQQEDSAVYLCASSQTGRGTDTQYFGPGTRLTVL.

Comment on this clone: This same CDR3 is encoded by further DNA sequences in the sample. This chain connects TRBV4-1 to TRBJ2-6; D is unresolved. The CDR3 extends over 15 amino acids. Trimming left V 0 bases short and J 2 bases short, with 5 bases between. Germline V CDR1 and CDR2: MGHRA, YSYEKL. The CDR3 region is CASSQEGTGANVLTF. The CDR3 DNA follows: TGCGCCAGCAGCCAAGAGGGTACTGGGGCCAACGTCCTGACTTTC.

The table lists this clone with a count of one. In nucleotides, the CDR3 is TGTGCCAGCTCAGCCGGGACATCCGGAGACATTCAGTACTTC. Its translation: CASSAGTSGDIQYF. This chain links TRBV18 with TRBJ2-4; perhaps TRBD1 as D (6 bases). CDR1 is KGHSH, CDR2 LQKENI, per germline. Trimming shortened V by 5 bases and J by 8 bases, and 16 bases separated the two germline ends. The CDR3 is 14 amino acids.

The chain has TRBV4-1 and TRBJ1-1; D call uncertain. Germline V CDR1 and CDR2: MGHRA, YSYEKL. The CDR3 is 13 residues long. The germline V and J ends were trimmed by 1 base and 2 bases, with 5 bases remaining between them. The CDR3 region is CASSQARNTEAFF. The CDR3, as DNA: TGCGCCAGCAGCCAAGCAAGAAACACTGAAGCTTTCTTT.

The rearrangement links TRBV9 to TRBJ2-1; weak D call: TRBD2 (5 bases). Trimming stripped 3 bases from V and 7 bases from J, with 20 bases between. The V gene's germline CDR1 is SGDLS and CDR2 YYNGEE. The CDR3 spans 16 residues. CDR3 DNA sequence: TGTGCCAGCAGCGGGGCCACTAGAATCGTCGGGAATGAGCAGTTCTTC. Translated, it gives CASSGATRIVGNEQFF.

The genes are TRBV2 and TRBJ2-1; 10 bases match TRBD1. The length of the CDR3 is 13 residues. Germline-derived CDR1 and CDR2 are SNHLY and FYNNEI. With V trimmed by 6 bases and J by 6 bases, 2 bases remained unmatched. CDR3: CASRDRGLNEQFF. The CDR3 DNA follows: TGTGCCAGCAGAGACAGGGGGCTCAATGAGCAGTTCTTC.

V and J are TRBV6-5 and TRBJ2-1; tentatively, D is TRBD1 (6 bases). Between the trimmed V and J ends, which lost 2 bases and 11 bases, there was a span of 10 bases. Germline lookup yields CDR1 MNHEY and CDR2 SVGAGI. The CDR3 has 12 amino acids. The CDR3 nucleotides are TGTGCCAGCAGTTACCAGGGGTCTCAGCAGTTCTTC. Translating it yields CASSYQGSQQFF.

The rearrangement joins TRBV5-1 to TRBJ2-7; possibly TRBD2 for D (6 bases). Germline CDR1 SGHRS, CDR2 YFSETQ. The CDR3 length is 17 residues. V was trimmed by 0 bases and J by 7 bases, leaving 23 bases between them. Here the CDR3 reads CASSLATSLGTPGEQYF. CDR3 coding DNA: TGCGCCAGCAGCTTGGCCACCTCGCTAGGGACTCCGGGTGAGCAGTACTTC.

V is TRBV4-3 and J is TRBJ1-6; D is possibly TRBD1 (6 bases). V was trimmed by 0 bases and J by 9 bases, leaving 15 bases between them. The CDR3 has 16 amino acids. The V gene's germline CDR1 is LGHNA and CDR2 YSLEER. The CDR3 sequence: CASSQDYPGAGSPLHF. The CDR3 bases are TGCGCCAGCAGCCAAGATTACCCGGGGGCAGGTTCACCCCTCCACTTT.

The chain has TRBV6-1 and TRBJ1-2; D remains unclear. Germline values: CDR1 MNHNS, CDR2 SASEGT. The CDR3 totals 15 residues. Trimming cost V 2 bases and J 5 bases, with 15 bases left between them. CDR3 protein: CASSEYGVQLYGYTF. In nucleotides, the CDR3 is TGTGCCAGCAGTGAATACGGGGTCCAGCTGTATGGCTACACCTTC.

The V gene is TRBV27, the J gene TRBJ1-4, with unresolved D. V lost 3 bases, J lost 0 bases, and 5 bases lay in between. Germline assignment: CDR1 MNHEY and CDR2 SMNVEV (reference sequence). The CDR3 is 14 amino acids. CDR3 loop: CASSFGTTNEKLFF. As DNA, the CDR3 is TGTGCCAGCAGTTTCGGCACAACTAATGAAAAACTGTTTTTT.

The rearrangement links TRBV9 to TRBJ2-1; D is possibly TRBD1 (5 bases). This CDR3 comprises 14 residues. With 2 bases removed from V and 6 bases from J, the gap between germline ends came to 12 bases. Germline assignment: CDR1 SGDLS and CDR2 YYNGEE. The DNA of the CDR3 is TGTGCCAGCAGCGTTAGGGGTGGCCTCAATGAGCAGTTCTTC. Translated, it gives CASSVRGGLNEQFF.

CDR3: CASSPPGVGGGNQPQHF. The CDR3 DNA sequence: TGTGCCAGCAGCCCACCCGGGGTGGGGGGCGGCAATCAGCCCCAGCATTTT. This sequence joins TRBV7-2 and TRBJ1-5, with D possibly matching TRBD1 (6 bases). Trimming removed 5 bases from V and 2 bases from J, with 19 bases in between. This CDR3 has 17 amino acids. Germline CDR1 SGHTA, CDR2 FQGNSA.

The chain carries TRBV11-2 and TRBJ2-2, with D perhaps assigned TRBD1 or TRBD2 (6 bases each). The V and J ends lost 3 bases and 7 bases respectively, with 24 bases between them. CDR3 length: 18 residues. From germline, CDR1 is SGHAT and CDR2 FQNNGV. The CDR3 DNA sequence: TGTGCCAGCAGCTTTAAATCCGAATCCGGGGGCTACGGCGGGGAGCTGTTTTTT. Residues: CASSFKSESGGYGGELFF.

This sequence joins TRBV27 and TRBJ2-2, with 14 bases fitting TRBD2. Germline V gene data show CDR1 as MNHEY and CDR2 as SMNVEV (reference sequence). The CDR3 runs 19 residues. V shed 7 bases, J shed 4 bases, and the junction held 14 bases outside the gene matches. This CDR3 is CASTPLLVTSGGGTGELFF. CDR3 bases: TGTGCCAGCACCCCCCTCCTTGTGACTAGCGGGGGGGGCACCGGGGAGCTGTTTTTT.

This clone was seen only once. The J gene is TRBJ1-5, the V gene TRBV19; D ambiguous. The germline V gene has CDR1 LNHDA and CDR2 SQIVND (reference sequence). The CDR3 extends over 13 amino acids. Trimming took 6 bases from V and 8 from J, leaving 14 bases between them. The CDR3 sequence is CASSSLGVEPQHF. The CDR3 DNA sequence: TGTGCCAGTAGCTCACTGGGAGTGGAGCCCCAGCATTTT.

This chain uses TRBV7-2 with TRBJ2-7, with D perhaps being TRBD1 or TRBD2 (5 bases each). V lost 4 bases and J lost 1, with 11 bases in between. CDR1 and CDR2 from the germline V gene are SGHTA and FQGNSA. This CDR3 is built from 14 residues. The CDR3 DNA sequence: TGTGCCAGCAGCTACGCTGGGGGTTCCTACGAGCAGTACTTC. The encoded protein is CASSYAGGSYEQYF.

The V call is TRBV28, the J call TRBJ1-5; D possibly corresponds to TRBD1 (6 bases). The CDR3 is made up of 15 amino acids. V was trimmed by 2 bases and J by 7 bases, leaving 15 bases between them. The germline CDR1 and CDR2 sequences are MDHEN and SYDVKM. The CDR3 coding sequence is TGTGCCAGCAGTTTACCCCAATTGGGGGGCCAGCCCCAGCATTTT. It codes for CASSLPQLGGQPQHF.

The chain is built from TRBV12-5 and TRBJ1-6, with D perhaps matching TRBD1 (5 bases). This CDR3 is 13 amino acids long. Trimming took off 6 bases at V and 6 bases at J, with 9 bases between the two ends. Germline-derived CDR1 and CDR2 are LGHNT and FRNRAP. In DNA form, the CDR3 reads TGTGCTAGTGGGCAGGGAGGTAATTCACCCCTCCACTTT. Protein sequence: CASGQGGNSPLHF.